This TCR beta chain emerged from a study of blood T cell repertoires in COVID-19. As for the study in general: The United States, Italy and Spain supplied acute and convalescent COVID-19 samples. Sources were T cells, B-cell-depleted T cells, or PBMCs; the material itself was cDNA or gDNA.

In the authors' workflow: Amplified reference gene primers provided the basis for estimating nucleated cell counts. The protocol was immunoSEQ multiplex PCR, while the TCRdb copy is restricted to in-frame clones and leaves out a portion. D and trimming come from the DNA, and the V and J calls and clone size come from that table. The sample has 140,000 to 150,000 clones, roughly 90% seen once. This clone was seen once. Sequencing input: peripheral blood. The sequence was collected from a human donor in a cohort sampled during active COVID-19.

The CDR3: CASSRQPGQPHSGNTIYF. Here the CDR3 DNA reads TGCGCCAGCAGCCGGCAACCGGGACAGCCTCACTCTGGAAACACCATATATTTT. The rearrangement links TRBV4-1 to TRBJ1-3, with TRBD1 matching 7 bases. V shed 4 bases, J shed 0 bases, and the junction held 12 bases outside the gene matches. The germline V gene has CDR1 MGHRA and CDR2 YSYEKL. The CDR3 is made up of 18 amino acids.